The 22 T cell receptor beta chains presented below share a single source sample, sequenced in a study of radiotherapy plus CTLA-4 blockade in lung cancer. Some clones are missing from TCRdb's copy, which holds only in-frame ones; the method was immunoSEQ multiplex PCR. This table holds some 110,000 clones, 81% found once. The specimen comprised peripheral blood, sampled from a patient treated with radiotherapy plus ipilimumab. Source of these receptors: a human donor with non-small cell lung cancer that progressed on radiotherapy plus ipilimumab. Some clones in this sample may be carry-over from other donors' samples.

V is TRBV7-9 and J is TRBJ1-2, with D unresolved. Germline values: CDR1 SEHNR, CDR2 FQNEAQ (reference sequence). V was cut by 5 bases and J by 4 bases, with 17 bases left in between. CDR3 length: 15 residues. The CDR3 reads CASSRTGRPGYGYTF. DNA of the CDR3: TGTGCCAGCAGCCGGACCGGCAGACCGGGCTATGGCTACACCTTC.

The chain is built from TRBV29-1 and TRBJ1-5; D is perhaps TRBD1 (6 bases). The CDR3 sequence is 13 residues long. V was pared by 4 bases and J by 7 bases, with 14 bases between. CDR1 is SQVTM, CDR2 ANQGSEA, per germline. The CDR3 reads CSVGGGLEQPQHF. DNA for the CDR3: TGCAGCGTTGGTGGGGGGCTGGAACAGCCCCAGCATTTT.

The chain recombines TRBV5-1 with TRBJ2-5; TRBD2 agrees at 8 bases. The CDR3 is 16 residues long. Trimming took 3 bases from V and 2 from J; bases not matched to a gene: 9. The germline CDR1 and CDR2 sequences are SGHRS and YFSETQ. CDR3 loop: CASSWPQRGTQETQYF. The CDR3 region has the DNA TGCGCCAGCAGCTGGCCCCAGCGGGGGACGCAAGAGACCCAGTACTTC.

The chain employs TRBV5-4 and TRBJ2-2, with TRBD1 matching 7 bases. Losses at the gene ends were 4 bases for V and 4 bases for J; bases not matched to a gene: 7. The CDR3 has 15 amino acids. CDR1 SGHNT and CDR2 YYREEE come from the germline V gene (reference sequence). The CDR3 region is CASSTGAGGTGELFF. The CDR3, as DNA: TGTGCCAGCAGCACAGGGGCAGGGGGCACCGGGGAGCTGTTTTTT.

The chain employs TRBV19 and TRBJ1-5; no clear D. From germline, CDR1 is LNHDA and CDR2 SQIVND (reference sequence). The CDR3 is made up of 14 amino acids. Trimming shortened V by 5 bases and J by 0 bases, and 8 bases separated the two germline ends. The CDR3 loop is CASSQELSNQPQHF. In DNA, the CDR3 is TGTGCCAGTAGTCAAGAGCTTAGCAATCAGCCCCAGCATTTT. The whole variable domain, filled in from reference TRBV19 and TRBJ1-5, reads DGGITQSPKYLFRKEGQNVTLSCEQNLNHDAMYWYRQDPGQGLRLIYYSQIVNDFQKGDIAEGYSVSREKKESFPLTVTSAQKNPTAFYLCASSQELSNQPQHFGDGTRLSIL.

The J gene is TRBJ2-7, the V gene TRBV7-3; perhaps D is TRBD1 or TRBD2 (7 bases each). Trimming took 2 bases from V and 6 from J, leaving 11 bases between them. The CDR3 has 13 residues. The germline CDR1 and CDR2 sequences are SGHTA and FQGTGA. The CDR3 loop is CASSLDREGEQYF. The DNA of the CDR3 is TGTGCCAGCAGCTTAGACAGGGAGGGCGAGCAGTACTTC.

This clone was found once. The chain carries TRBV6-1 and TRBJ1-1; D perhaps matches TRBD1 (5 bases). The CDR3 has 14 residues. The germline gives CDR1 MNHNS, CDR2 SASEGT. Trimming left V 4 bases short and J 3 bases short, with 12 bases between. CDR3 sequence: CASSVGAVDTEAFF. Written as DNA, the CDR3 is TGTGCCAGCAGTGTAGGGGCAGTAGACACTGAAGCTTTCTTT.

This chain connects TRBV18 to TRBJ2-5; D could derive from TRBD1 or TRBD2 (5 bases each). Trimming removed 2 bases at V and 4 bases at J, with 11 bases between. Germline CDR1 KGHSH, CDR2 LQKENI. This CDR3 is 14 amino acids long. The CDR3 protein is CASSPTWGPETQYF. In DNA, the CDR3 is TGTGCCAGCTCACCAACGTGGGGACCAGAGACCCAGTACTTC.

V usage is TRBV11-1 and J usage is TRBJ2-7; D is perhaps TRBD1 (6 bases). Trimming took 4 bases from V and 3 from J, leaving 13 bases between them. CDR3 length: 14 residues. The germline CDR1 and CDR2 sequences are SGHAT and FQDESV (reference sequence). The CDR3 sequence is CASSSFRGNYEQYF. The CDR3 DNA reads TGTGCCAGCAGCTCTTTCAGGGGCAACTACGAGCAGTACTTC.

This chain connects TRBV9 to TRBJ2-3; tentative D call: TRBD2 (5 bases). The CDR3 sequence is 16 residues long. CDR1 is SGDLS, CDR2 YYNGEE, per germline. Trimming took 3 bases from V and 3 from J, leaving 17 bases between them. This chain's CDR3 is CASSAQTTPGTDTQYF. The CDR3 bases are TGTGCCAGCAGCGCCCAGACTACCCCGGGGACAGATACGCAGTATTTT.

This sequence joins TRBV5-5 and TRBJ1-6; possible D gene TRBD1, 6 bases. Germline CDR1 and CDR2: SGHKS and YYEKEE (reference sequence). This CDR3 is built from 16 residues. V lost 4 bases to trimming and J lost 5 bases, with 16 bases between them. CDR3 protein: CASSQTGPLNNSPLHF. For the CDR3, the DNA is TGTGCCAGCAGCCAGACAGGCCCCCTTAATAATTCACCCCTCCACTTT.

This clone was seen only a few times. This chain connects TRBV5-1 to TRBJ1-2; 10 bases line up with TRBD1. The ends lost 4 bases at V and 8 bases at J; junction bases unmatched: 11. CDR3 length: 15 amino acids. Germline loops: CDR1 SGHRS, CDR2 YFSETQ. CDR3 in amino acids: CASSGLTGGAEGYTF. The CDR3 region has the DNA TGCGCCAGCAGCGGGTTGACAGGGGGCGCGGAAGGCTACACCTTC.

The chain carries TRBV6-5 and TRBJ2-1, with D hard to call. The V gene lost 6 bases and the J gene lost 2 bases, with 14 bases spanning the gap. The CDR3 has 15 amino acids. CDR1 MNHEY and CDR2 SVGAGI come from the germline V gene. The CDR3, as DNA: TGTGCCAGCAGAGTTACAGAGCCCCCCTACAATGAGCAGTTCTTC. Its translation: CASRVTEPPYNEQFF.

This rearrangement joins TRBV28 to TRBJ2-1, with no clear D. The CDR3 extends over 15 amino acids. V lost 3 bases to trimming and J lost 0 bases, with 9 bases between them. Germline CDR1 reads MDHEN; CDR2 reads SYDVKM. DNA of the CDR3: TGTGCCAGCAGTTTCATTTCCTTCTCCTACAATGAGCAGTTCTTC. It encodes CASSFISFSYNEQFF.

The CDR3: CASSPSSGGLTYEQYF. The CDR3 DNA reads as TGTGCCAGCAGTCCTTCAAGCGGGGGCCTAACCTACGAGCAGTACTTC. The chain uses TRBV27 and TRBJ2-7; TRBD2 aligns across 8 bases. The CDR3 is made up of 16 amino acids. CDR1 is MNHEY, CDR2 SMNVEV, per germline (reference sequence). After removal of 5 bases from V and 2 bases from J, the junction contained 11 bases not matched to a gene.

This chain uses TRBV6-4 with TRBJ2-1; D possibly corresponds to TRBD1 (7 bases). Trimming stripped 6 bases from V and 2 bases from J, with 17 bases between. The CDR3 is 16 residues long. Germline V gene lookup returns CDR1 MRHNA and CDR2 SNTAGT. The CDR3 DNA sequence: TGTGCCAGCAGCCTGGCCCCAGGGGGGACCTACAATGAGCAGTTCTTC. It is translated as CASSLAPGGTYNEQFF.

The chain links TRBV5-8 to TRBJ1-1; TRBD1 is a possible D gene (5 bases). The CDR3 loop spans 17 amino acids. V dropped 1 base and J dropped 0 bases, with 16 bases sitting between them. Looked up from germline, CDR1 is SGHTS and CDR2 is YDEGEE. Here the CDR3 reads CASSLTYWTPMNTEAFF. Here the CDR3 DNA reads TGTGCCAGCAGCTTGACGTACTGGACACCGATGAACACTGAAGCTTTCTTT.

The CDR3 loop is CASSMDWEETQYF. The CDR3 DNA sequence: TGCGCCAGCAGCATGGACTGGGAGGAGACCCAGTACTTC. V and J are TRBV5-1 and TRBJ2-5; D is possibly TRBD2 (5 bases). The CDR3 length is 13 residues. V gave up 4 bases and J gave up 5 bases, with 12 bases separating them. Germline CDR1 and CDR2: SGHRS and YFSETQ.

This clone was detected once. V and J are TRBV7-6 and TRBJ1-4; no clear D gene. Trimming took 5 bases from V and 7 from J, leaving 14 bases between them. Looked up from germline, CDR1 is SGHVS and CDR2 is FNYEAQ. This CDR3 spans 14 amino acids. CDR3 sequence (DNA): TGTGCCAGCAGCCGCGGAAGGGAGGGTGAAAAACTGTTTTTT. It yields the protein CASSRGREGEKLFF.

The genes are TRBV5-8 and TRBJ2-7; D possibly matches TRBD1 or TRBD2 (6 bases each). V dropped 0 bases and J dropped 11 bases, with 15 bases sitting between them. Per the germline V gene, CDR1 is SGHTS and CDR2 is YDEGEE. The CDR3 has 13 residues. Here the CDR3 reads CASSLVGGPVEYF. The CDR3 DNA sequence: TGTGCCAGCAGCTTGGTGGGGGGCCCTGTGGAGTACTTC.

This chain links TRBV18 with TRBJ2-3, with D unclear. V was pared by 0 bases and J by 7 bases, with 8 bases between. This CDR3 has 13 amino acids. Per germline, CDR1 KGHSH and CDR2 LQKENI. The CDR3 nucleotides read TGTGCCAGCTCACCACCGGATATTAATACGCAGTATTTT. This translates into CASSPPDINTQYF.

The sample holds a few counts of this clone. The rearrangement joins TRBV10-2 to TRBJ1-2; the D is unclear. V lost 2 bases to trimming and J lost 7 bases, with 5 bases between them. CDR3 length equals 11 residues. From germline, CDR1 is WSHSY and CDR2 SAAADI. In DNA, the CDR3 is TGCGCCAGCAGTGAGGGGGTTGGCTACACCTTC. Residues: CASSEGVGYTF.